This T cell receptor beta chain was obtained from a study of T cell responses to AZD1222 COVID-19 vaccine (dated by TCRdb to the early 2020s). About the investigation overall: AZD1222 recipients given second doses at about 4 weeks or at about 12 weeks were pooled, since spike-specific TCR depth and breadth were not found to differ between the two schedules. A total of about 240 trial participants underwent TCR sequencing, of whom 207 received two doses of AZD1222 and approximately 25 received two doses of the MenACWY control vaccine. Trial participants were enrolled by age into subgroups of 18-55, 56-69 and 70-plus years, and roughly 150, 30 and 60 TCR-sequenced participants, respectively, were included in these subgroups. Beyond this particular receptor, the publication reports: Epitopes outside the regions mutated in the B.1.351 and B.1.1.7 variants were reportedly recognized by nearly half of the unique spike-specific TCRs. The 56-69-year group was small, and its depth increase did not reach significance, likely because of low power. Participants were mostly white British, with more females than males. The authors suggested clonal diversity may have been underestimated. The whole spike protein was spanned by vaccine-associated CD4 TCRs, and dominant responses were seen in regions 160-218 and 743-854. Spike-specific TCR breadth and depth rose significantly after two AZD1222 doses compared with day 0 and with MenACWY recipients. Conclusions about previously exposed vaccinees are limited because only a handful of AZD1222 recipients were SARS-CoV-2 seropositive at baseline. Because no day 14 peak-response samples were available, the repertoires could be characterized only after the peak T cell response.

Trimming takes 0 bases from V and 0 bases from J, and the germline ends sit 4 bases apart. Including the terminal cysteine and phenylalanine, the CDR3 comprises 15 residues. This entry keeps only the CDR3 DNA: 45 bases, framed from base 1. The germline V gene encodes CDR1 SGHNT and CDR2 YYREEE (reference sequence). To note about this clone: The antigen it recognizes is unknown. It has no much larger one-base neighbor in the sample; base qualities were not kept.

The sample's time point label is to be understood as: baseline before first vaccination. Samples from vaccinated people were obtained from the UK trials COV001 and COV002, which included a single-blind randomized controlled phase 2/3 trial of AZD1222 (ChAdOx1 nCoV-19) in healthy adults. For TCRbeta chain sequencing, PBMC samples were collected from trial participants at day 0 and at day 28 after the second dose. The CDR3 regions of human TCRbeta chains were subjected to immunosequencing. Per the original workflow: TCRs in the repertoires were compared against a reference library of SARS-CoV-2-specific TCRs that had been generated with the MIRA antigen-specificity platform. Breadth meant the fraction of unique TCRs that were SARS-CoV-2-associated, whereas depth meant the fraction of total T cells that were SARS-CoV-2-associated. Using the MIRA data, every spike-specific TCR was mapped to the spike region that the TCR reacted to and assigned to either a CD4 or a CD8 class. Log10-transformed breadth and depth values were compared by one-way ANOVA with Sidak's multiple comparisons tests. TCRdb provides this immuneACCESS table in a form limited to in-frame rearrangements. Some clones are lacking; in checked studies, under half of them reflect an unresolved V gene, and why the rest are absent is not known. Clone size and the V and J calls come from that table; the DNA yielded D and trimming. The sample contains some 120,000 clones, around 84% of them found a single time. The leading ten clones occupy around 10% of the sample.

The rearrangement combines TRBV5-4 with TRBJ2-6; no D segment can be confidently identified. The TCR comes from an adult in good health. The sample in question was peripheral blood, obtained on day 0 of AZD1222 vaccination. CDR3 reads: CASSLGSSGANVLTF. Read as DNA, the sequence is TGTGCCAGCAGCTTGGGGAGCTCTGGGGCCAACGTCCTGACTTTC.